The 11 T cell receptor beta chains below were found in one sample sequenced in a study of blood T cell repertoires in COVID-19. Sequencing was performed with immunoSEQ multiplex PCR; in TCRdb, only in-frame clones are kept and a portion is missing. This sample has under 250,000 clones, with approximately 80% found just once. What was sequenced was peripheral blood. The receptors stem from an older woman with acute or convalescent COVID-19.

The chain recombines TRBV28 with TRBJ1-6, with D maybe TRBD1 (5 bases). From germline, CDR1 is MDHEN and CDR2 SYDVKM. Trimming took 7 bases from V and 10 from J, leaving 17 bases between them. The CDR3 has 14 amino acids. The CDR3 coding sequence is TGTGCCAGCACCTCAGAGGCAGGGCGATCACCCCTCCACTTT. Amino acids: CASTSEAGRSPLHF.

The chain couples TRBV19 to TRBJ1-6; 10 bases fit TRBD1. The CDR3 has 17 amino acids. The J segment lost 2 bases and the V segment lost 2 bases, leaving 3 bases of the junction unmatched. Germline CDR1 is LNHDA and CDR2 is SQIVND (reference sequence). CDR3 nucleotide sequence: TGTGCCAGTAGTATAAAAGGACAGGGGGCCTATAATTCACCCCTCCACTTT. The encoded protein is CASSIKGQGAYNSPLHF.

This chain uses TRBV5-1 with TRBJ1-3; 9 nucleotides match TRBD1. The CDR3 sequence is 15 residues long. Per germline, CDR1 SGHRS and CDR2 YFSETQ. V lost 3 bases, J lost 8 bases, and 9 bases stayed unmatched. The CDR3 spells CASSSTPGQGYTIYF. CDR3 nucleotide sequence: TGCGCCAGCAGCTCTACTCCGGGACAGGGTTACACCATATATTTT.

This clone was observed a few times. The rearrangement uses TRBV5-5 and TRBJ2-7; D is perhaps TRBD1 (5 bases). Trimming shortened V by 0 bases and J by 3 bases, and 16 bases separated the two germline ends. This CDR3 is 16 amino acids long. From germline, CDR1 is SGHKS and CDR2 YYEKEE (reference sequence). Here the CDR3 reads CASSLGEGVWVYEQYF. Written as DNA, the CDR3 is TGTGCCAGCAGCTTGGGGGAAGGGGTATGGGTCTACGAGCAGTACTTC.

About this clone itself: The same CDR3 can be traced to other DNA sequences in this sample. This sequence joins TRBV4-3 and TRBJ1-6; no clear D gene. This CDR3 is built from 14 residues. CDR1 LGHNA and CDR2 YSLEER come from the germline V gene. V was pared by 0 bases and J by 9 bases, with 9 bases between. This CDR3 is CASSQDLGVSPLHF. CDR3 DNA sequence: TGCGCCAGCAGCCAAGATTTGGGAGTTTCACCCCTCCACTTT.

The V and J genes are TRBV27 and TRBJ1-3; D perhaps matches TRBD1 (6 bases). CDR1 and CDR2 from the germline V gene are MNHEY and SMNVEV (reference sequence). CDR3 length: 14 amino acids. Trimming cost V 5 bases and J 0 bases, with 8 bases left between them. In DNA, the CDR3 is TGTGCCAGCAGTCCCAGGGGCTCTGGAAACACCATATATTTT. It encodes CASSPRGSGNTIYF.

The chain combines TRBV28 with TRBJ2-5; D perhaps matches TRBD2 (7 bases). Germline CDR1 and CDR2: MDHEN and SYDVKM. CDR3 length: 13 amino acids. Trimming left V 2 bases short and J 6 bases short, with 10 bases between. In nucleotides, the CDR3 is TGTGCCAGCAGTTTAGGGGGGGCGCAGACCCAGTACTTC. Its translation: CASSLGGAQTQYF.

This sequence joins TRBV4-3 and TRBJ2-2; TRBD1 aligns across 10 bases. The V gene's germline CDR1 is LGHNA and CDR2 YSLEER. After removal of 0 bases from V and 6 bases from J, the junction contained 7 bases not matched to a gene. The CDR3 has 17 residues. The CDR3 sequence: CASSQDSSGTGAGELFF. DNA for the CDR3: TGCGCCAGCAGCCAAGATTCCTCAGGGACAGGGGCCGGGGAGCTGTTTTTT.

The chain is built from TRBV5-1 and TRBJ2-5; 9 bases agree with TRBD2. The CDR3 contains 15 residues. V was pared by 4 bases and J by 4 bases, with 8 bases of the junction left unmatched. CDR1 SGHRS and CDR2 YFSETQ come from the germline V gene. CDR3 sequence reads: CASSAGSGGIETQYF. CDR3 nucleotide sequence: TGCGCCAGCAGCGCCGGTAGCGGGGGAATAGAGACCCAGTACTTC.

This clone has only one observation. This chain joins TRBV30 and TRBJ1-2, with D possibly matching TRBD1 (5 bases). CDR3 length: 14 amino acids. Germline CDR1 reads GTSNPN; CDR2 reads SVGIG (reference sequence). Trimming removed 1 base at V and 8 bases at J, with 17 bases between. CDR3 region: CAWSAMTALGGYTF. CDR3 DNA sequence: TGTGCCTGGAGTGCAATGACAGCTCTCGGCGGCTACACCTTC.

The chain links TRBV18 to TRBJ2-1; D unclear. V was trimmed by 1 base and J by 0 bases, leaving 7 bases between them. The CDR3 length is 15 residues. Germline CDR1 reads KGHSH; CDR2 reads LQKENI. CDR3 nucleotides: TGTGCCAGCTCACCACAGGAGAGCTCCTACAATGAGCAGTTCTTC. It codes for CASSPQESSYNEQFF.